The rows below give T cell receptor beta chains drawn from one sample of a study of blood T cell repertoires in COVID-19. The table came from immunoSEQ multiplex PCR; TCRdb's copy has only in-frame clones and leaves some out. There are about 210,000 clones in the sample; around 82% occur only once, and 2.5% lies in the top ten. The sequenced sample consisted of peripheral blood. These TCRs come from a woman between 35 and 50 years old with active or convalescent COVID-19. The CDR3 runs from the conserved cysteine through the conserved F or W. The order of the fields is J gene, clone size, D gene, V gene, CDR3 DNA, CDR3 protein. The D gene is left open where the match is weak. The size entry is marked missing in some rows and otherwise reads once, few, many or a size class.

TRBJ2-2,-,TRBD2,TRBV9,TGTGCCAGCAGCGTACTAGCGGGGGGGACCACCGGGGAGCTGTTTTTT,CASSVLAGGTTGELFF
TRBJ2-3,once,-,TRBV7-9,TGTGCCAGCAGCTTACCGGGGGGCCCAACAGATACGCAGTATTTT,CASSLPGGPTDTQYF
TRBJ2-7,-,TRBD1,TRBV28,TGTGCCAGCAGCATGGGGGGACAGGGGAGGTACGAGCAGTACTTC,CASSMGGQGRYEQYF
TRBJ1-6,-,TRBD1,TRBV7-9,TGTGCCAGCAGCTCCCGGCGACAGGGGGTTAATTCACCCCTCCACTTT,CASSSRRQGVNSPLHF
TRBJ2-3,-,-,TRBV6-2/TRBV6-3,TGTGCCAGCAGTTACGCACTCCTCCGACTAGTCACAGATACGCAGTATTTT,CASSYALLRLVTDTQYF
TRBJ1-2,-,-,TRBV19,TGTGCCCTAACCTCGCATGTGAGGTGCTATGGCTACACCTTC,CALTSHVRCYGYTF
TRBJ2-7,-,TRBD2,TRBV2,TGTGCCAGCAGAGAGCCCGGGACTAGCGGGAGGGAACAGTACTTC,CASREPGTSGREQYF
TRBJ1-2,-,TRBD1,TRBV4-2,TGTGCCAGCAGCCAAGATTCGAGCAGGGGGGATGGCTACACCTTC,CASSQDSSRGDGYTF
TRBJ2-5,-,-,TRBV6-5,TGTGCCAGCAGTTACGGAGCGACGAGGTGGGAGACCCAGTACTTC,CASSYGATRWETQYF
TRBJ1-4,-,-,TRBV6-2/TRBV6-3,TGTGCCAGCAGTTACCCGGTGTCGGGAGGAGAAAAACTGTTTTTT,CASSYPVSGGEKLFF
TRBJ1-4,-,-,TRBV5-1,TGCGCCAGCAGTCGCGGGGGGAATGAAAAACTGTTTTTT,CASSRGGNEKLFF
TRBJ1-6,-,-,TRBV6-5,TGTGCCAGCCTGTCGGTCTATAATTCACCCCTCCACTTT,CASLSVYNSPLHF
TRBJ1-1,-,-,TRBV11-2,TGTGCCAGCAGGTTCCGCCCGGGACAAAAGAACACTGAAGCTTTCTTT,CASRFRPGQKNTEAFF
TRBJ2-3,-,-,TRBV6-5,TGTGCCAGCAGCCCCAGGACTTATGGCACAGATACGCAGTATTTT,CASSPRTYGTDTQYF
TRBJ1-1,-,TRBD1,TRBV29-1,TGCAGCGTTGCAGGGGGGCAGGGAGGTGAAGCTTTCTTT,CSVAGGQGGEAFF
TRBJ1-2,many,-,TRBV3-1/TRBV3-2,TGTGCCAGCAGCCAAGGGATAGGAACAGGGACCTATGGCTACACCTTC,CASSQGIGTGTYGYTF
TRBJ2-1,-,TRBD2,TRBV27,TGTGCCAGCAGTTTATATGGACTAGCGGGAGACAATGAGCAGTTCTTC,CASSLYGLAGDNEQFF
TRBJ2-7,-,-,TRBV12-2,TGTGCAAGTCGCACTTCAGGGAGGGCTGTGTACGAGCAGTACTTC,CASRTSGRAVYEQYF
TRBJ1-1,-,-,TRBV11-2,TGTGCCAGCAGCTTAGCCGGAGACACTGAAGCTTTCTTT,CASSLAGDTEAFF
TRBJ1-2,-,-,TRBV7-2,TGTGCCAGCAGAAACGACAGGTACTATGGCTACACCTTC,CASRNDRYYGYTF
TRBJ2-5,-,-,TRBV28,TGTGCCAGCAGTCCCCCCCGGCCTGGAGGTGGGACCCAGTACTTC,CASSPPRPGGGTQYF
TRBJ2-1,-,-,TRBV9,TGTGCCAGCAGCGAGAGCGGAAAACCCTACAATGAGCAGTTCTTC,CASSESGKPYNEQFF
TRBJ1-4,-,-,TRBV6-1,TGTGCCAGCAGTGATAGAACAGCCATTGCAACTAATGAAAAACTGTTTTTT,CASSDRTAIATNEKLFF
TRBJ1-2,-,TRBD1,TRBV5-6,TGTGCCAGCAGCTTACAGGGGACCTATGGCTACACCTTC,CASSLQGTYGYTF
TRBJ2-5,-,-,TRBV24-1,TGTGCCACCAGTGAACCAGGGCTCGAGACCCAGTACTTC,CATSEPGLETQYF
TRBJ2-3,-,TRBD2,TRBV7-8,TGTGCCAGCAGCCCGCCTCCCGGGACTAGCGGGAGTACATATACGCAGTATTTT,CASSPPPGTSGSTYTQYF